Listed below are T cell receptor beta chains from one sample, sequenced in a study of T cells after yellow fever vaccination. Via MiXCR, TCRdb re-called the 5' RACE reads, giving one row per CDR3 protein. Here the sample spans a few hundred thousand distinct CDR3 sequences, about 4% being singletons. Sequenced material: PBMCs, taken 5 days after the yellow fever booster vaccination. The receptors derive from a man between 18 and 29 years old who received the YFV17D yellow fever vaccine. Both conserved end residues are part of each CDR3. Fields, in order: D gene, V gene, clone size, J gene, CDR3 length, CDR3 protein, CDR3 DNA. D genes are given only for firm matches. Clone size is not always given. Where it is, it says once, few, many or a class for expanded clones.

D gene: -
V gene: TRBV5-6
clone size: -
J gene: TRBJ1-6
CDR3 length: 14
CDR3 protein: CASSYRDGNSPLHF
CDR3 DNA: TGTGCCAGCAGTTACCGGGACGGGAATTCACCCCTCCACTTT

D gene: TRBD2
V gene: TRBV2
clone size: -
J gene: TRBJ2-5
CDR3 length: 13
CDR3 protein: CASSDSGRGTQYF
CDR3 DNA: TGTGCCAGCAGTGACTCCGGGAGGGGGACCCAGTACTTC

D gene: TRBD1
V gene: TRBV6-2/TRBV6-3
clone size: -
J gene: TRBJ1-1
CDR3 length: 14
CDR3 protein: CASGGSGGRNEAFF
CDR3 DNA: TGTGCCAGCGGGGGGTCAGGGGGGAGGAACGAAGCTTTCTTT

D gene: -
V gene: TRBV5-1
clone size: few
J gene: TRBJ2-7
CDR3 length: 14
CDR3 protein: CASSLAGYGYEQYF
CDR3 DNA: TGCGCCAGCAGCTTGGCAGGGTATGGCTACGAGCAGTACTTC

D gene: TRBD1
V gene: TRBV5-5
clone size: few
J gene: TRBJ1-3
CDR3 length: 18
CDR3 protein: CASSLRPGQAISGNTIYF
CDR3 DNA: TGTGCCAGCAGCTTGAGACCGGGACAGGCGATCTCTGGAAACACCATATATTTT

D gene: -
V gene: TRBV12-3/TRBV12-4
clone size: many
J gene: TRBJ2-5
CDR3 length: 16
CDR3 protein: CASSLAGRQIQETQYF
CDR3 DNA: TGTGCCAGCAGTTTAGCGGGGAGACAGATCCAAGAGACCCAGTACTTC

D gene: -
V gene: TRBV3-1
clone size: many
J gene: TRBJ2-3
CDR3 length: 15
CDR3 protein: CASSQDLARADTQYF
CDR3 DNA: TGTGCCAGCAGCCAAGATCTGGCTAGGGCAGATACGCAGTATTTT

D gene: -
V gene: TRBV7-2
clone size: -
J gene: TRBJ1-5
CDR3 length: 13
CDR3 protein: CASSLIGVQPQHF
CDR3 DNA: TGTGCCAGCAGCTTAATAGGGGTTCAGCCCCAGCATTTT

D gene: -
V gene: TRBV7-8
clone size: few
J gene: TRBJ1-5
CDR3 length: 17
CDR3 protein: CASSLGRFTRGNQPQHF
CDR3 DNA: TGTGCCAGCAGCTTAGGGCGGTTTACACGAGGCAATCAGCCCCAGCATTTT

D gene: -
V gene: TRBV6-2/TRBV6-3
clone size: -
J gene: TRBJ2-7
CDR3 length: 17
CDR3 protein: CASRPPPGTATPYEQYF
CDR3 DNA: TGTGCCAGCAGGCCTCCTCCCGGGACGGCGACACCCTACGAGCAGTACTTC

D gene: -
V gene: TRBV18
clone size: few
J gene: TRBJ2-7
CDR3 length: 14
CDR3 protein: CASSPQDLTYEQYF
CDR3 DNA: TGTGCCAGCTCACCACAGGATTTAACCTACGAGCAGTACTTC